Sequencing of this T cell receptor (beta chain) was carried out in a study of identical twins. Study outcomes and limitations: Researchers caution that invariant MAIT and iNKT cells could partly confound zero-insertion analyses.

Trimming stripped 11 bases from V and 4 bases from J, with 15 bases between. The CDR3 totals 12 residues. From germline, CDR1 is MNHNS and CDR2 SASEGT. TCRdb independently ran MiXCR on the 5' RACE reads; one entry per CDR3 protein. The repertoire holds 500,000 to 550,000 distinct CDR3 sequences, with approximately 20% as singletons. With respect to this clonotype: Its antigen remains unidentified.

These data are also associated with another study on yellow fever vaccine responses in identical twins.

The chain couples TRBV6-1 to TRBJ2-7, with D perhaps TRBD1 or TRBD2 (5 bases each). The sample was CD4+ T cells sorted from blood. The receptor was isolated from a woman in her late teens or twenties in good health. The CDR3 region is CASRGWGYEQYV. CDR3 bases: TGTGCCTCCCGGGGCTGGGGATACGAGCAGTACGTC.